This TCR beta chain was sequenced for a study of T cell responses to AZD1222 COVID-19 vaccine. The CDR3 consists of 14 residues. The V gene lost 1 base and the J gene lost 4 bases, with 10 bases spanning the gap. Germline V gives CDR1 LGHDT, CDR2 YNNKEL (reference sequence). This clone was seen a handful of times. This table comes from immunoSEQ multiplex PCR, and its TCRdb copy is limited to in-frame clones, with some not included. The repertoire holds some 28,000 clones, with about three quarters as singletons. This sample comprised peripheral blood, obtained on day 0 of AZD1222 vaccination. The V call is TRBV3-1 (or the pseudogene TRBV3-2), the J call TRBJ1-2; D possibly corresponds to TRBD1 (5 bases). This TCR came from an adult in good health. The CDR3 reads CASSQGGGIYGYTF. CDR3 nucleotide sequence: TGTGCCAGCAGCCAAGGGGGCGGAATCTATGGCTACACCTTC.